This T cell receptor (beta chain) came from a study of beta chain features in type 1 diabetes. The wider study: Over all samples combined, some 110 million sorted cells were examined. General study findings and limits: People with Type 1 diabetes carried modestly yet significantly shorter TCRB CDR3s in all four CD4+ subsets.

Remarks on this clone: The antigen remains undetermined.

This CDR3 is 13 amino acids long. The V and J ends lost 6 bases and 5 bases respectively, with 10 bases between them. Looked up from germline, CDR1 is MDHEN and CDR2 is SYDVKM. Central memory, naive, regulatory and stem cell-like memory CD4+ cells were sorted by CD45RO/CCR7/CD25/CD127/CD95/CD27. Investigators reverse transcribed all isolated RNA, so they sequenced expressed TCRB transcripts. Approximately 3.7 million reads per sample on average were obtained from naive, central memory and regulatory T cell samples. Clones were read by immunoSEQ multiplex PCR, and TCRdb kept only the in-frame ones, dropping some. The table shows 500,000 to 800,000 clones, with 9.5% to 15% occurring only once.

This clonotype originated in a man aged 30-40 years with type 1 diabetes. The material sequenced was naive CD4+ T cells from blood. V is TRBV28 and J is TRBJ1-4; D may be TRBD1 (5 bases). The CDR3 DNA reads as TGTGCCAGCAGCCCTGGGGGGAATGAAAAACTGTTTTTT. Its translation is CASSPGGNEKLFF.